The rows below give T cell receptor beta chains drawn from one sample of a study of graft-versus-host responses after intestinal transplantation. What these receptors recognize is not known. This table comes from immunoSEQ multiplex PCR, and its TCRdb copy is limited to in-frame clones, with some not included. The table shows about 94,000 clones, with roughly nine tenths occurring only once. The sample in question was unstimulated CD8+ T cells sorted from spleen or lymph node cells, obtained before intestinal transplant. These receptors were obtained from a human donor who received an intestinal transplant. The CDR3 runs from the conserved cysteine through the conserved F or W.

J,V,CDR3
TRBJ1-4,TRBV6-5,CASSYSSVQGEKLFF
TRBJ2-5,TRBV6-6,CASSLQFQETQYF
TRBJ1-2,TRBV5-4,CASSFRQQANYGYTF
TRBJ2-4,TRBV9,CASSVGMTGVDIQYF
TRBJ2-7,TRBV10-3,CAITGTSGEQYF
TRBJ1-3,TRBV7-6,CASSATVPFSGNTIYF
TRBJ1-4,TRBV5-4,CASSYGIGGGEKLFF
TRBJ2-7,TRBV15,CATSRDRASGNYEQYF
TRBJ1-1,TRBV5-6,CASSSTGGTEAFF
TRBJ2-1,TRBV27,CASSPSGGLGNEQFF
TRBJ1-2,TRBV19,CASSTGDVGYTF
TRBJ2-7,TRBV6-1,CASRNRQPYEQYF
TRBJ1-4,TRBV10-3,CATRQGEKLFF
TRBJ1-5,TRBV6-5,CASSPDKDSNQPQHF
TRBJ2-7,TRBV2,CASSEGEGFDEQYF
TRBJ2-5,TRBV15,CATSRPPGTGGARGETQYF
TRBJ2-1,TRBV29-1,CSVDILEGEQFF
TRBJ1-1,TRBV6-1,CASSSTGANTEAFF
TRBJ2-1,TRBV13,CASSLGVSGGHNEQFF
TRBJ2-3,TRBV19,CASSIGGVGGTQYF
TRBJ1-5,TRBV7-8,CASSLAGWEFNQPQHF
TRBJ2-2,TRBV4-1,CASSQDRRKNTGELFF
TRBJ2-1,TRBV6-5,CASSYSSGGGNEQFF
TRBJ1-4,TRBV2,CASSEVPQEGATNEKLFF
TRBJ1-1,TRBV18,CASSPRGVEAFF
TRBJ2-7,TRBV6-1,CASSDLGGSYEQYF
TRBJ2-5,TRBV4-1,CASSQPDNWRDPQETQYF
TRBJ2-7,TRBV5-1,CASSFNPEFGEQYF
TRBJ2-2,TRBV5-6,CASSLTGIGELFF
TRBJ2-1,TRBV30,CAWSGDGSRYNEQFF
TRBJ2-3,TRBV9,CASSTSGGQADTQYF
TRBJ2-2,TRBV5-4,CASSWNSDTNTGELFF
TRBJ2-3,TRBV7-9,CASSAGLAGGPLGDTQYF
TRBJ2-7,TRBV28,CASSLWGSEQYF
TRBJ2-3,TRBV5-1,CASSGDRGSTDTQYF
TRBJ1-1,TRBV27,CASSAGTEAFF
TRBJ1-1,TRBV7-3,CASSPHLNTEAFF
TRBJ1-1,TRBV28,CASSLDRRTEAFF
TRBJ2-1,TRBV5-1,CASSAGLAGTGDEQFF
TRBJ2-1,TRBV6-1,CASRTASSYNEQFF
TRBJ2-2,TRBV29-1,CSVSLLPQGNTGELFF
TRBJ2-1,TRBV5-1,CASSLFRLAGDRDEQFF